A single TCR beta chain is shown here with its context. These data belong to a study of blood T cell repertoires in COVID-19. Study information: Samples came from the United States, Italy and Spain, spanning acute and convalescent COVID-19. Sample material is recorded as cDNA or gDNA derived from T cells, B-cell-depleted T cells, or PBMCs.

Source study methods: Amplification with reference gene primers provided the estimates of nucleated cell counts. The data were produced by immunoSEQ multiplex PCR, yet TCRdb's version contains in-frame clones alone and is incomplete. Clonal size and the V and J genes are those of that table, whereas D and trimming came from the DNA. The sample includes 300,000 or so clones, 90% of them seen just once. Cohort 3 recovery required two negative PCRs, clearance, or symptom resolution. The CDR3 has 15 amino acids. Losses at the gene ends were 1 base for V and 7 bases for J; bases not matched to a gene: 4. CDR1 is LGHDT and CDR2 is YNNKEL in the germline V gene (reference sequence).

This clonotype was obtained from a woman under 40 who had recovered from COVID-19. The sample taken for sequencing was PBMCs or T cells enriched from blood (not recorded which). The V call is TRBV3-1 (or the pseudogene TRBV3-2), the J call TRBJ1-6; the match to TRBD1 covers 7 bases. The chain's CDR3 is CASSQGGGANSPLHF. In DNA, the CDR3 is TGTGCCAGCAGCCAAGGAGGGGGCGCGAATTCACCCCTCCACTTT.